The 17 T cell receptor beta chains listed next were all sequenced from one sample in a study of radiation and T cells in renal cell carcinoma. Described time point: blood 4 weeks post-SBRT, at nephrectomy. As for treatment: 15 Gy SBRT to primary tumor, nephrectomy 4 weeks later. The repertoire was sequenced with immunoSEQ multiplex PCR; TCRdb's copy has only in-frame clones and lacks some. The profile shows roughly 64,000 clones, over 60% of them singletons. The sequences come from blood, collected from a patient whose treatment included radiotherapy and nephrectomy. The source is a man in his 60s with renal cell carcinoma.

Only a few counts were recorded for this clone. The gene calls are TRBV7-9 and TRBJ1-3; possibly TRBD1 for D (5 bases). This CDR3 region has 13 residues. The germline gives CDR1 SEHNR, CDR2 FQNEAQ (reference sequence). The CDR3 DNA reads TGTGTTCTGCGGGGGAACCCTGGAAACACCATATATTTT. Residues: CVLRGNPGNTIYF.

The chain joins TRBV7-9 to TRBJ1-1; D not certain. V was trimmed by 1 base and J by 3 bases, leaving 3 bases between them. The CDR3 has 12 residues. CDR1 is SEHNR, CDR2 FQNEAQ, per germline (reference sequence). The CDR3 DNA reads TGTGCCAGCAGCTTAGACTACACTGAAGCTTTCTTT. Translation: CASSLDYTEAFF.

The chain is built from TRBV9 and TRBJ2-3, with no clear D. The CDR3 is 14 amino acids. V lost 1 base and J lost 3, with 9 bases in between. CDR1 and CDR2 from the germline V gene are SGDLS and YYNGEE. The CDR3 DNA reads TGTGCCAGCAGCGTAAAGGGTTCAACAGATACGCAGTATTTT. It codes for CASSVKGSTDTQYF.

This clone was seen just once. CDR3 region: CASSDGGGSTEAFF. DNA of the CDR3: TGTGCCAGCAGTGATGGGGGGGGGAGCACTGAAGCTTTCTTT. The chain recombines TRBV6-1 with TRBJ1-1, with D perhaps matching TRBD1 (5 bases). V shed 3 bases and J shed 4 bases, with 12 bases lying between them. CDR1 and CDR2 from the germline V gene are MNHNS and SASEGT. The CDR3 covers 14 residues.

The sample holds a few counts of this clone. The V call is TRBV2, the J call TRBJ2-2; 11 nucleotides agree with TRBD1. V was pared by 1 base and J by 6 bases, with 7 bases of the junction left unmatched. Germline assignment: CDR1 SNHLY and CDR2 FYNNEI. CDR3 length equals 17 residues. The CDR3 DNA follows: TGTGCCAGCAGTGAAGTGGGGACAGGGGGATTTGCCGGGGAGCTGTTTTTT. This codes for CASSEVGTGGFAGELFF.

This clone was picked up a small number of times. The chain has TRBV5-1 and TRBJ1-2; no definite D call. V dropped 1 base and J dropped 2 bases, with 9 bases sitting between them. CDR1 SGHRS and CDR2 YFSETQ come from the germline V gene. This CDR3 contains 14 residues. The CDR3 reads CASSLLGRNYGYTF. DNA for the CDR3: TGCGCCAGCAGCTTGTTAGGTAGGAACTATGGCTACACCTTC.

The chain has TRBV29-1 and TRBJ2-1, with a tentative D call TRBD2 (6 bases). The CDR3 contains 13 residues. Germline V gives CDR1 SQVTM, CDR2 ANQGSEA. The V and J ends lost 5 bases and 8 bases respectively, with 16 bases between them. The CDR3 DNA follows: TGCAGCGTTACGGACGGGGGATTTGATGAGCAGTTCTTC. This gives the protein CSVTDGGFDEQFF.

This clone has a single count. The chain combines TRBV7-9 with TRBJ2-3; possible D gene TRBD2, 6 bases. CDR1 is SEHNR, CDR2 FQNEAQ, per germline (reference sequence). Between the trimmed V and J ends, which lost 2 bases and 0 bases, there was a span of 6 bases. CDR3 length: 14 amino acids. The CDR3 nucleotides are TGTGCCAGCAGCTTACGGGGGAGCACAGATACGCAGTATTTT. This codes for CASSLRGSTDTQYF.

This chain joins TRBV6-1 and TRBJ1-2; D unresolved. CDR3 length equals 14 residues. With 6 bases removed from V and 3 bases from J, the gap between germline ends came to 14 bases. CDR1 and CDR2 (germline): MNHNS, SASEGT. This CDR3 is CASRADVGDYGYTF. The CDR3, as DNA: TGTGCCAGCAGGGCCGACGTGGGAGACTATGGCTACACCTTC.

This clone came up a few times. The chain recombines TRBV19 with TRBJ1-3; tentative D call: TRBD1 (5 bases). Germline CDR1 is LNHDA and CDR2 is SQIVND (reference sequence). Trimming pared 6 bases from V and 2 bases from J, leaving 14 bases between. This CDR3 spans 15 amino acids. CDR3 sequence: CASSLQGGPGNTIYF. CDR3 bases: TGTGCCAGTAGCCTTCAGGGAGGACCTGGAAACACCATATATTTT. The variable domain in full, completed from reference TRBV19 and TRBJ1-3, reads DGGITQSPKYLFRKEGQNVTLSCEQNLNHDAMYWYRQDPGQGLRLIYYSQIVNDFQKGDIAEGYSVSREKKESFPLTVTSAQKNPTAFYLCASSLQGGPGNTIYFGEGSWLTVV.

The J gene is TRBJ2-5, the V gene TRBV7-9; 9 bases align to TRBD1. Unmatched junction bases numbered 8, after V lost 5 bases and J lost 4 bases. The CDR3 covers 15 residues. Looked up from germline, CDR1 is SEHNR and CDR2 is FQNEAQ (reference sequence). The chain's CDR3 is CASSPGTGFGETQYF. The CDR3 bases are TGTGCCAGCAGCCCAGGGACAGGGTTCGGAGAGACCCAGTACTTC.

This clone showed up just once. The chain recombines TRBV11-2 with TRBJ1-1; D uncertain. The V end was cut by 4 bases, the J end by 1 base, with 10 bases between. The CDR3 sequence is 14 residues long. Germline V CDR1 and CDR2: SGHAT, FQNNGV. CDR3 sequence: CASSSVYRNTEAFF. CDR3 bases: TGTGCCAGCAGCTCCGTATACAGGAACACTGAAGCTTTCTTT.

CDR3 DNA: TGTGCCAGCAGACGACAAGAGACCCAGTACTTC. Its protein is CASRRQETQYF. The rearrangement joins TRBV7-6 to TRBJ2-5; D ambiguous. In germline, CDR1 is SGHVS, CDR2 FNYEAQ. V was clipped by 6 bases and J by 2 bases, with 4 bases between them. This CDR3 is 11 amino acids long.

This chain links TRBV6-6 with TRBJ1-1, with a tentative D call TRBD1 (6 bases). V shed 7 bases and J shed 0 bases, with 12 bases lying between them. The germline gives CDR1 MNHNY, CDR2 SVGAGI (reference sequence). The length of the CDR3 is 14 residues. Here the CDR3 DNA reads TGTGCCAGCACCCCGGCAGGGGTGAACACTGAAGCTTTCTTT. It translates to CASTPAGVNTEAFF.

V is TRBV14 and J is TRBJ1-1; 8 bases match TRBD1. The V gene end was trimmed by 4 bases and the J gene end by 0 bases; junction bases not matched to a gene: 7. The CDR3 consists of 16 residues. Germline CDR1 reads SGHDN; CDR2 reads FVKESK. CDR3 in amino acids: CASSPLTGVMNTEAFF. The CDR3 DNA reads TGTGCCAGCAGCCCTTTGACAGGGGTGATGAACACTGAAGCTTTCTTT. The whole variable domain, filled in from reference TRBV14 and TRBJ1-1, reads EAGVTQFPSHSVIEKGQTVTLRCDPISGHDNLYWYRRVMGKEIKFLLHFVKESKQDESGMPNNRFLAERTGGTYSTLKVQPAELEDSGVYFCASSPLTGVMNTEAFFGQGTRLTVV.

J is TRBJ1-1 and V is TRBV7-9; 8 nucleotides agree with TRBD1. Unmatched junction bases numbered 8, after V lost 3 bases and J lost 5 bases. CDR3 length: 15 amino acids. The germline V gene has CDR1 SEHNR and CDR2 FQNEAQ (reference sequence). In DNA form, the CDR3 reads TGTGCCAGCAGCTTGGATTGGACAGGGATGACTGAAGCTTTCTTT. Its protein is CASSLDWTGMTEAFF.

This clone was counted many times. This chain uses TRBV5-8 with TRBJ2-7; 8 positions match TRBD1. The CDR3 is 16 amino acids. The V gene's germline CDR1 is SGHTS and CDR2 YDEGEE. V was pared by 3 bases and J by 0 bases, with 8 bases of the junction left unmatched. For the CDR3, the DNA is TGTGCCAGCAGCTGGGACAGGACTTATACCTCCTACGAGCAGTACTTC. It is translated as CASSWDRTYTSYEQYF.